One sample yielded the 8 T cell receptor beta chains listed below, sequenced in a study of cytomegalovirus exposure and HLA in healthy donors. The primer mix had 60 Vbeta and 13 Jbeta primers. The protocol was immunoSEQ multiplex PCR, while the TCRdb copy is restricted to in-frame clones and leaves out a portion. The sample has roughly 100,000 clones, under 85% seen once; the top ten hold about 2%. What was sequenced was PBMCs. The source is a man between 35 and 55 years old in good health and CMV-seronegative.

The chain employs TRBV6-1 and TRBJ1-3; D is undetermined. The CDR3 sequence is 15 residues long. Germline CDR1 is MNHNS and CDR2 is SASEGT. Trimming stripped 7 bases from V and 0 bases from J, with 13 bases between. CDR3 region: CASTRLSGSGNTIYF. CDR3 DNA: TGTGCCAGCACCAGGCTCAGCGGCTCTGGAAACACCATATATTTT.

V gene TRBV28 combines with J gene TRBJ1-2, with D possibly being TRBD1 (6 bases). V was shortened by 6 bases and J by 2 bases, with 16 bases between the two germline ends. Looked up from germline, CDR1 is MDHEN and CDR2 is SYDVKM. This CDR3 contains 15 residues. Written as DNA, the CDR3 is TGTGCCAGCAGACTACAGGGTTCGCCAAACTATGGCTACACCTTC. Protein sequence: CASRLQGSPNYGYTF.

This clone has more than one count but fewer than ten. The genes are TRBV10-3 and TRBJ1-1; 11 bases fit TRBD1. The CDR3 is 16 residues long. V lost 2 bases to trimming and J lost 1 base; unmatched junction nucleotides: 3. Per the germline V gene, CDR1 is ENHRY and CDR2 is SYGVKD. The CDR3 nucleotides read TGTGCCATCAGTGAGGGGACAGGGGGGCCGAACACTGAAGCTTTCTTT. Its translation is CAISEGTGGPNTEAFF.

This clone turned up a few times. The chain carries TRBV14 and TRBJ1-6; D might be TRBD1 (6 bases). CDR3 size: 13 residues. Trimming left V 3 bases short and J 8 bases short, with 8 bases between. The germline gives CDR1 SGHDN, CDR2 FVKESK. In DNA form, the CDR3 reads TGTGCCAGCAGCCACGGACAGCATTCACCCCTCCACTTT. It encodes CASSHGQHSPLHF.

V gene TRBV18 combines with J gene TRBJ1-1, with D maybe TRBD1 (6 bases). Germline V gives CDR1 KGHSH, CDR2 LQKENI. This CDR3 spans 17 amino acids. Between the trimmed V and J ends, which lost 3 bases and 3 bases, there was a span of 20 bases. The CDR3 region is CASSPRTHSGAYTEAFF. The CDR3 DNA reads TGTGCCAGCTCACCGAGGACTCACTCAGGGGCTTACACTGAAGCTTTCTTT. Supplemented by reference TRBV18 and TRBJ1-1, the full variable domain reads NAGVMQNPRHLVRRRGQEARLRCSPMKGHSHVYWYRQLPEEGLKFMVYLQKENIIDESGMPKERFSAEFPKEGPSILRIQQVVRGDSAAYFCASSPRTHSGAYTEAFFGQGTRLTVV.

V is TRBV19 and J is TRBJ2-7; TRBD2 matches at 8 bases. CDR3 length: 15 residues. Germline CDR1 reads LNHDA; CDR2 reads SQIVND (reference sequence). The V and J ends lost 5 bases and 7 bases, in that order; junction bases with no gene match: 13. The CDR3 nucleotides are TGTGCCAGTAGTCCAGCGGGAGTATCATCAGGGGAGCAGTACTTC. This codes for CASSPAGVSSGEQYF.

The chain carries TRBV27 and TRBJ2-5, with a weak D call TRBD2 (5 bases). Near its end, the DNA agrees better with TRBJ2-7, so the J call may be wrong. Germline V gene sequence: CDR1 MNHEY, CDR2 SMNVEV (reference sequence). CDR3 length equals 12 residues. The CDR3 nucleotides are TGTGCCAGCAGTTTTAGCGCTCTCGAGCAGTACTTC. This translates into CASSFSALEQYF.

The J gene is TRBJ1-5, the V gene TRBV28; tentatively, D is TRBD1 (5 bases). This CDR3 is 17 amino acids long. Between the trimmed V and J ends, which lost 7 bases and 9 bases, there was a span of 28 bases. Germline CDR1 reads MDHEN; CDR2 reads SYDVKM. CDR3 sequence: CASTKLSPQVRSWPQHF. The CDR3 DNA reads TGTGCCAGCACCAAATTGTCCCCACAGGTCCGTTCCTGGCCCCAGCATTTT.